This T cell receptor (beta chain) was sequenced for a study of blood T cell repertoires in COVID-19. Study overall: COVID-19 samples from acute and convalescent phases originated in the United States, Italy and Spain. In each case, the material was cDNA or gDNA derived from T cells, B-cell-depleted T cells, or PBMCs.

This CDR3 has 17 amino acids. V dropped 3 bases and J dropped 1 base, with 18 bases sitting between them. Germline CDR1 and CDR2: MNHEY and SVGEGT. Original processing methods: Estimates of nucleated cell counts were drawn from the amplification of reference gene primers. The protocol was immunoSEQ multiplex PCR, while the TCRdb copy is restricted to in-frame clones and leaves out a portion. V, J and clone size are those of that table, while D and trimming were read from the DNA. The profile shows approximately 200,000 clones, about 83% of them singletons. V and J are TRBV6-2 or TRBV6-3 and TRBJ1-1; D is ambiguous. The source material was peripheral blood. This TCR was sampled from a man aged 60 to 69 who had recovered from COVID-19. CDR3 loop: CASSYRAEAGGNTEAFF. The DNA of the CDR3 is TGTGCCAGCAGTTATCGCGCAGAGGCGGGCGGGAACACTGAAGCTTTCTTT.